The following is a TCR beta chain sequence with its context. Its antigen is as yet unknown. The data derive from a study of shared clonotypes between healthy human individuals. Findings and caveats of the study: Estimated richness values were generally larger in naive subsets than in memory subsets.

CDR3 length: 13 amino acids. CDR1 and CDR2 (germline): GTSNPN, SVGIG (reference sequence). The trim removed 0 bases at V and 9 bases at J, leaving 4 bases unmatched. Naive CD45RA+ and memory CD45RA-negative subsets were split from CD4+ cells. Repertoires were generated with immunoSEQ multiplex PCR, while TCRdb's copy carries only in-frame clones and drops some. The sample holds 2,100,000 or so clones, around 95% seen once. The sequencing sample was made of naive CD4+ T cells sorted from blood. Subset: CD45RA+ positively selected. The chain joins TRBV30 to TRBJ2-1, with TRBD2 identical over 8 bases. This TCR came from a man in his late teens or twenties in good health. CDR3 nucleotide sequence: TGTGCCTGGAGTGTGACGGGGGGGCGTGAGCAGTTCTTC. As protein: CAWSVTGGREQFF.